Below, one T cell receptor (beta chain) is given with its context. This clone was recorded once. This receptor's antigen is unknown. No clone much larger than this one lies a single base away; base qualities are absent. The data derive from a study of T cells after somatic rescue of genetic block (dated by TCRdb to 2018 to 2020). Context from the whole study: What the study looked at was long-term robustness, specifically in a T-cell system that came about through somatic rescue of a genetic block in T-cell development.

The library was made by the immunoSEQ multiplex PCR assay. Imported from immuneACCESS, the table was reduced by TCRdb to in-frame sequences with V and J called. These copies leave out some clones; in studies compared against another copy, an unresolved V gene accounts for under half, and the cause of the remainder is not known. For this sample the table gives 95,000 to 120,000 clones, of which about nine tenths were detected only once. Over 1.1% of the sample belongs to the ten largest clones. This clonotype was sampled from a woman aged 18-29 years. Sequencing used peripheral blood mononuclear cells (PBMCs).

The sequenced DNA is TGTGCCTGGAGTGTAGACAATGAGCAGTTCTTC. The resulting protein is CAWSVDNEQFF. The V and J segments used are TRBV30 and TRBJ2-1; a confident D gene designation cannot be given. As encoded in the germline V gene (reference sequence), CDR1 is GTSNPN while CDR2 is SVGIG. The junction carries 2 bases between V and J, which are trimmed by 0 bases and 5 bases respectively. Spanning cysteine to phenylalanine, the CDR3 consists of 11 amino acids. This entry keeps only the CDR3 DNA: 33 bases, framed from base 1.